The TCR beta chain under discussion was sequenced for a study of blood T cell repertoires in COVID-19. Participants' reported clinical history set cohort assignment. The table came from immunoSEQ multiplex PCR; TCRdb's copy has only in-frame clones and leaves some out. The sample contains 150,000 or so clones, about 83% of which appear only once. Sequencing was performed on PBMCs or T cells enriched from blood (not recorded which). The TCR originated in a woman aged 45 to 65 in a cohort exposed to, infected with or recovered from COVID-19 (not recorded which).

The CDR3 DNA follows: TGTGCCAGCAGCCAAGATAAGGCAGCGGGAGTTCCAGATACGCAGTATTTT. This sequence encodes CASSQDKAAGVPDTQYF. V gene TRBV14 combines with J gene TRBJ2-3; 8 nucleotides align to TRBD2. The CDR3 has 17 residues. The trim removed 0 bases at V and 4 bases at J, leaving 9 bases unmatched. Germline-derived CDR1 and CDR2 are SGHDN and FVKESK.